This T cell receptor beta chain was captured by sequencing in a study of CD8 T cells in Susac syndrome (dated by TCRdb to about 2019). Broadly, across the study: Among the Susac syndrome patients who were sequenced, clinically active disease was present in more than 5 and clinical remission was observed in about eight. At the time of blood withdrawal, Susac syndrome patients were either therapy-naive, taking corticosteroids (with some also receiving IVIg), or on IVIg alone. Repertoire sequencing was used to test whether CD8+ T cell activation and differentiation in Susac syndrome was antigen driven. Here is what the overall study found, with its caveats: The study acknowledged that relatively few individuals were included in the TCR sequencing and HLA analysis. No clonal expansion was detected in the CD4+ T cell repertoire of Susac syndrome patients.

High-throughput TCR beta sequencing profiled peripheral blood CD8+ and CD4+ T cells from healthy donors, Susac syndrome patients and multiple sclerosis patients. The Susac syndrome patients fulfilled recently defined diagnostic criteria for either definite or probable disease. CD8+ TEMRA cells were enriched by FACS, while bulk CD8+ and CD4+ T cells were purified by magnetic negative isolation. Blood was drawn into EDTA tubes, processed within 24 hours, and PBMCs were isolated by density gradient centrifugation. PBMCs intended for TCR sequencing were cryopreserved in liquid nitrogen and thawed later in a water bath at 37 degrees C. Purity of sorted or isolated CD4+, CD8+ and CD8+ TEMRA cells was at least 90%. With regard to this clonotype: The clone's antigen remains unknown. Base qualities are not at hand, and no much larger clone is one base apart.

RNA was extracted with the RNeasy kit and roughly 0.5 to 1 ug was reverse transcribed using random hexamers. The immunoSEQ multiplex PCR assay, covering 54 Vbeta and 13 Jbeta segments, was used to amplify TCR beta CDR3 regions. PCR amplification bias was corrected using a synthetic template baseline for primer optimization and computational correction. In the source study's methods: Only productive sequences were kept, with reads annotated to V, D and J genes according to IMGT and analyzed in immunoSEQ Analyzer. To calculate clonality, Shannon entropy was normalized by log2 of the number of productive unique sequences and then subtracted from one. For each patient and control, public and private clones were evaluated among the 100 most prevalent clones. A clone was defined as Susac-specific if it was absent from the healthy and MS cohorts, from roughly 980 published viral clones and from other ImmuneACCESS disease sequences. TCRdb reprocessed the public reads (quality trimming at Q25 with fastp, clone calling with MiXCR) and kept in-frame beta chains. Rows merge per CDR3 protein into single entries with the most common DNA and genes. The authors' filters were not applied to this entry. For this sample the table gives 180,000 or so distinct CDR3 sequences, of which roughly 94% were detected only once. 0.09% to 0.1% of the sample rests with the top ten.

The clonotype was recovered from a human donor with Susac syndrome. The sequenced sample was CD4+ T cells from PBMCs.

Here is the DNA: TGTGCCAGCAGTTCCTCCACTAAGAGCTGGAATGAGCAGTTCTTC. This sequence encodes CASSSSTKSWNEQFF. The receptor chain draws on TRBV12-3 or TRBV12-4 and TRBJ2-1, with no reliable assignment of the D segment. Including cysteine and phenylalanine, the CDR3 has 15 amino acids. Of the read, only the CDR3 DNA is kept; its 45 bases are in frame from base 1. V loses 4 bases of germline sequence and J loses 7 bases, and the interval between the two ends is 17 bases.